This T cell receptor beta chain was identified during a study of spatial heterogeneity in lung cancer. Background on the study: Where present, follow-up PBMC were sequenced a median of roughly two years after resection. More beta-chain than alpha-chain sequences were consistently detected. Raw reads showed each unique TCR and UMI combination turning up more than ten times on average.

The time point here: blood at routine non-recurrence follow-up after resection. Single TCR cDNA molecules each had their own unique molecular identifier. TCRdb reanalysed the 5' RACE reads using MiXCR and keeps one entry per CDR3 protein. In the table there are around 41,000 distinct CDR3 sequences, approximately 22% of which are singletons. V dropped 1 base and J dropped 7 bases, with 9 bases sitting between them. This CDR3 comprises 12 residues. CDR1 and CDR2 from the germline V gene are SGHNT and YYREEE (reference sequence). This clonotype was seen ten or more times. The genes are TRBV5-4 and TRBJ2-7; D unclear. Here the sequenced sample was PBMCs, taken at follow-up. The sequence derives from a female donor with early-stage non-small cell lung cancer. For the CDR3, the DNA is TGTGCCAGCAGCTTGTACCCCGGTGAGCAGTACGTC. Translation: CASSLYPGEQYV.